The source of this TCR beta chain is a study of molecular identifiers for immune sequencing clone quantification. This clonotype was seen a handful of times. Its antigen is not known. TCRdb fed the PCR reads into MiXCR, producing one record per CDR3 protein. This sample has some 650,000 distinct CDR3 sequences, with 15% to 20% found just once. Study outcomes and limitations: Identical TCR molecules that share a barcode could lead to an underestimation of highly expanded clone sizes.

From germline, CDR1 is MNHNY and CDR2 SVGAGI (reference sequence). The CDR3 is 16 residues long. With V trimmed by 6 bases and J by 3 bases, 8 bases remained unmatched. The TCR was taken from a human donor in good health. Some libraries in this study had Jurkat cell RNA spiked in. Sequencing was performed on naive CD8+ T cells from blood, with Jurkat cell RNA spiked in. This sample's subset: FACS-sorted CD8+CD4-CCR7+CD45RA+ naive T cells. The genes are TRBV6-6 and TRBJ2-2; 9 bases fit TRBD1. The chain's CDR3 is CASSLRTGVDTGELFF. The CDR3 DNA is TGTGCCAGCAGCCTTAGGACAGGGGTTGACACCGGGGAGCTGTTTTTT.